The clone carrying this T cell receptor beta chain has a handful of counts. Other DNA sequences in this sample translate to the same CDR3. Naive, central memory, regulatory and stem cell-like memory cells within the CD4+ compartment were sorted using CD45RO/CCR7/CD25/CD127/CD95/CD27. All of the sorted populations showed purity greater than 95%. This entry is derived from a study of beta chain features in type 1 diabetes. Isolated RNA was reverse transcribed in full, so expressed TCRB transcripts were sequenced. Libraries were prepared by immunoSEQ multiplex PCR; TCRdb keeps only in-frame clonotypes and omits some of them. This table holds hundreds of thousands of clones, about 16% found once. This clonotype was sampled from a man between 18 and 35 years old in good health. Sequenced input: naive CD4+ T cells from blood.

In DNA, the CDR3 is TGTGCCAGCAGGGGAAGCAATCAGCCCCAGCATTTT. Protein sequence: CASRGSNQPQHF. V usage is TRBV6-1 and J usage is TRBJ1-5; D call uncertain. Trimming pared 6 bases from V and 1 base from J, leaving 4 bases between. Germline values: CDR1 MNHNS, CDR2 SASEGT. This CDR3 has 12 residues.